The 10 T cell receptor beta chains below come from one sample, sequenced in a study of regulatory T cells in long-lasting Graves disease. Relying on iRepertoire HTBI primers and Arm-PCR of CDR3 regions, the team built TCR beta libraries. TCRdb ran MiXCR on the multiplex PCR reads and lists one entry per CDR3 protein. The data hold 550,000 to 650,000 distinct CDR3 sequences, with approximately 16% observed a single time. Time point in this sample: newly diagnosed GD, antithyroid drugs for less than 3 months. The TCR library used RNA extracted from PBMCs. This same sample was also part of a study on T cells in Graves' hyperthyroidism and ophthalmopathy.

Sequences were derived from peripheral blood mononuclear cells (PBMCs), sampled at new diagnosis, from a patient treated with antithyroid drugs. These receptor sequences come from a man in his late teens or twenties with Graves disease.

At least ten counts were recorded for this clonotype. The genes are TRBV30 and TRBJ2-5; D is perhaps TRBD1 or TRBD2 (5 bases each). Germline V gene data show CDR1 as GTSNPN and CDR2 as SVGIG (reference sequence). V lost 2 bases, J lost 5 bases, and 15 bases lay in between. There are 14 residues in the CDR3. This CDR3 reads CAWSLKVGEETQYF. CDR3 bases: TGTGCCTGGAGTCTGAAGGTGGGGGAGGAGACCCAGTACTTC.

At least ten counts were recorded for this clonotype. The chain links TRBV20-1 to TRBJ1-3; D perhaps matches TRBD1 (6 bases). The V end was cut by 4 bases, the J end by 0 bases, with 13 bases between. The CDR3 totals 15 residues. Germline CDR1 is DFQATT and CDR2 is SNEGSKA (reference sequence). The DNA of the CDR3 is TGCAGTGCTACGCCCGGGACAAGCTCTGGAAACACCATATATTTT. Amino acids: CSATPGTSSGNTIYF.

The rearrangement links TRBV7-8 to TRBJ2-6, with a possible D match to TRBD2 (5 bases). CDR1 and CDR2 from the germline V gene are SGHVS and FQNEAQ. This CDR3 is built from 16 residues. Trimming removed 5 bases at V and 4 bases at J, with 15 bases between. The DNA for the CDR3 is TGTGCCAGCAGCCCCTCCCGTTCGGGGGGGGCCAACGTCCTGACTTTC. Residues: CASSPSRSGGANVLTF.

This clonotype was seen at least ten times. The chain carries TRBV12-3 or TRBV12-4 and TRBJ2-3; D gene ambiguous. The CDR3 covers 13 residues. The V end lost 2 bases, the J end lost 0 bases, and 3 bases lay between the germline ends. DNA for the CDR3: TGTGCCAGCAGTTTACACAGCACAGATACGCAGTATTTT. The encoded protein is CASSLHSTDTQYF.

At least ten counts were recorded for this clonotype. The chain's CDR3 is CASSQDNRDYGYTF. In nucleotides, the CDR3 is TGTGCCAGCAGCCAAGATAACAGGGACTATGGCTACACCTTC. The rearrangement uses TRBV3-1 and TRBJ1-2; D might be TRBD1 (6 bases). Germline V gives CDR1 LGHDT, CDR2 YNNKEL (reference sequence). The V gene lost 0 bases and the J gene lost 3 bases, with 8 bases spanning the gap. This CDR3 is 14 amino acids long. The full variable domain, in which reference TRBV3-1 and TRBJ1-2 provide the parts outside the CDR3, is DTAVSQTPKYLVTQMGNDKSIKCEQNLGHDTMYWYKQDSKKFLKIMFSYNNKELIINETVPNRFSPKSPDKAHLNLHINSLELGDSAVYFCASSQDNRDYGYTFGSGTRLTVV.

This clonotype was counted only a few times. The chain couples TRBV4-1 to TRBJ2-2; D gene ambiguous. This CDR3 is 14 amino acids long. Germline V CDR1 and CDR2: MGHRA, YSYEKL. V lost 3 bases, J lost 3 bases, and 8 bases lay in between. CDR3 region: CASSQRSDTGELFF. The CDR3 bases are TGCGCCAGCAGCCAGCGGTCGGACACCGGGGAGCTGTTTTTT.

This clonotype was observed a handful of times. The CDR3, as DNA: TGTGCTAGTGGTCCCGTAGGGGGACAAAACACTGAAGCTTTCTTT. This sequence encodes CASGPVGGQNTEAFF. The chain combines TRBV12-5 with TRBJ1-1; a weak D match, TRBD1 (6 bases). V lost 5 bases, J lost 2 bases, and 15 bases lay in between. Germline CDR1 LGHNT, CDR2 FRNRAP. This CDR3 is 15 amino acids long. Filled out from reference TRBV12-5 and TRBJ1-1, the complete variable domain reads DARVTQTPRHKVTEMGQEVTMRCQPILGHNTVFWYRQTMMQGLELLAYFRNRAPLDDSGMPKDRFSAEMPDATLATLKIQPSEPRDSAVYFCASGPVGGQNTEAFFGQGTRLTVV.

This clonotype was detected many times. V and J are TRBV6-1 and TRBJ1-2; TRBD1 matches 7 bases. Germline CDR1 is MNHNS and CDR2 is SASEGT. V shed 8 bases, J shed 0 bases, and the junction held 12 bases outside the gene matches. The length of the CDR3 is 16 residues. The CDR3 here is CASVVVSGTANYGYTF. Here the CDR3 DNA reads TGTGCCAGCGTGGTTGTGAGTGGGACAGCTAACTATGGCTACACCTTC.

The V gene is TRBV29-1, the J gene TRBJ2-7, with D hard to call. V lost 4 bases and J lost 7, with 23 bases in between. The germline V gene has CDR1 SQVTM and CDR2 ANQGSEA. CDR3 length: 15 residues. The CDR3 is CSVVNWGSVVGEQYF. The DNA for the CDR3 is TGCAGCGTTGTCAATTGGGGAAGTGTTGTTGGAGAGCAGTACTTC.

This clonotype has more than one count but fewer than ten. V and J are TRBV18 and TRBJ1-3, with no clear D. Germline V gene lookup returns CDR1 KGHSH and CDR2 LQKENI. The CDR3 is made up of 15 amino acids. The V end lost 2 bases, the J end lost 0 bases, and 8 bases lay between the germline ends. The CDR3 sequence is CASSPTVISGNTIYF. DNA for the CDR3: TGTGCCAGCTCACCAACGGTAATCTCTGGAAACACCATATATTTT.